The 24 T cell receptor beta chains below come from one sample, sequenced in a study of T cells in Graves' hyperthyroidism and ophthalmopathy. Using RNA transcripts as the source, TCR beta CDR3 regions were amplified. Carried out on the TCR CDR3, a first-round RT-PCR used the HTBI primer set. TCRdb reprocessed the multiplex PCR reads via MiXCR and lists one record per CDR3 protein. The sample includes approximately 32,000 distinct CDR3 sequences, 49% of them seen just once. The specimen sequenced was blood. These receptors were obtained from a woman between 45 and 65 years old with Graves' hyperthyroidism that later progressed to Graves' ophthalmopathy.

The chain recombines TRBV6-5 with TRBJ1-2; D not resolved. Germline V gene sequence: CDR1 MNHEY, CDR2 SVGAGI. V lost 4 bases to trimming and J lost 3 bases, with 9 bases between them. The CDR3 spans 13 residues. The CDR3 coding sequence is TGTGCCAGCAGTTTGAGCACCGACTATGGCTACACCTTC. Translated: CASSLSTDYGYTF.

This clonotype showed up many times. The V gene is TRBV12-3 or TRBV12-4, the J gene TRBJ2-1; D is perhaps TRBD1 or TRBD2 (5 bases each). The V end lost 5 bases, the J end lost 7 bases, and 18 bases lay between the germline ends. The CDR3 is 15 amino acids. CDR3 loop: CASSLVQGGRNEQFF. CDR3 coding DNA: TGTGCCAGCAGTCTGGTCCAGGGCGGGCGTAATGAGCAGTTCTTC.

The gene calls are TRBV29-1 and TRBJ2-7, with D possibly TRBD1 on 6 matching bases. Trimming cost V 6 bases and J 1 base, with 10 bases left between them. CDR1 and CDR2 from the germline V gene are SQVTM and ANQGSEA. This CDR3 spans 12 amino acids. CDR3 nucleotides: TGCAGCGTAGGACAGTCTTCCTACGAGCAGTACTTC. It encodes CSVGQSSYEQYF.

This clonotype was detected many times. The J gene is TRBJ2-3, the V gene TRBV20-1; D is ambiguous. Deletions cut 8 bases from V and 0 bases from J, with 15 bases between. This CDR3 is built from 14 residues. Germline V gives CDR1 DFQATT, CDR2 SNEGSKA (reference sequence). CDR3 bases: TGCAGTAACTATAACCGATCTAGCACAGATACGCAGTATTTT. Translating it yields CSNYNRSSTDTQYF.

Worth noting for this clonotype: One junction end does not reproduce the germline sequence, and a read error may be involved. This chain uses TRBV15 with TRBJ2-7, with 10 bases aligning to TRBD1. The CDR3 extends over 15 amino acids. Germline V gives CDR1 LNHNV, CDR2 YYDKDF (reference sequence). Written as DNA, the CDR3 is TGTGCCGCCAGCAGAGATGGGACAGGGGCCCACGAGCAGTACTTC. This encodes CAASRDGTGAHEQYF.

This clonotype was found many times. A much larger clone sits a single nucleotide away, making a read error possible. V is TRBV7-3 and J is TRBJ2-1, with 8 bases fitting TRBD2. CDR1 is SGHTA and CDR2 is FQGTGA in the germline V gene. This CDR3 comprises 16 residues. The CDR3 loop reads CAGSKTPGLGVNEQFF. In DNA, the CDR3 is TGTGCCGGCAGCAAGACGCCGGGACTAGGTGTCAATGAGCAGTTCTTC. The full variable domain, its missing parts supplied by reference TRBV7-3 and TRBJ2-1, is GAGVSQTPSNKVTEKGKYVELRCDPISGHTALYWYRQSLGQGPEFLIYFQGTGAADDSGLPNDRFFAVRPEGSVSTLKIQRTERGDSAVYLCAGSKTPGLGVNEQFFGPGTRLTVL.

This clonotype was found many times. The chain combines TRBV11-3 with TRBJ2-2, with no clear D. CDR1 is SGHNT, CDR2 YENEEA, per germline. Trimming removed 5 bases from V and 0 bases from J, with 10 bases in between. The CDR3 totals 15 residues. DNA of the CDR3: TGTGCCAGCAGCATAAGTCCTGCGAACACCGGGGAGCTGTTTTTT. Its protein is CASSISPANTGELFF.

CDR3 loop: CSARELGFTDTQYF. The CDR3 DNA reads TGCAGTGCTAGGGAGTTGGGGTTCACAGATACGCAGTATTTT. This sequence joins TRBV20-1 and TRBJ2-3; D unclear. V was shortened by 3 bases and J by 2 bases, with 12 bases between the two germline ends. The CDR3 runs to 14 residues. The germline V gene encodes CDR1 DFQATT and CDR2 SNEGSKA (reference sequence).

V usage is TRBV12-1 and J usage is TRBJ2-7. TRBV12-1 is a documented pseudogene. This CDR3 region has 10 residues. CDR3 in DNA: TGTGTTAGCAAGGCCCACGAGCAGTACTTC. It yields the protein CVSKAHEQYF.

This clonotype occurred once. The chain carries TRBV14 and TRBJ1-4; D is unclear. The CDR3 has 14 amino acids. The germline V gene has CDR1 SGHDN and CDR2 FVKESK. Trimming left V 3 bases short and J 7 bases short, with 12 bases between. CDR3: CASSQNAGSEKLFF. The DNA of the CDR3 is TGTGCCAGCAGCCAGAATGCGGGGAGTGAAAAACTGTTTTTT.

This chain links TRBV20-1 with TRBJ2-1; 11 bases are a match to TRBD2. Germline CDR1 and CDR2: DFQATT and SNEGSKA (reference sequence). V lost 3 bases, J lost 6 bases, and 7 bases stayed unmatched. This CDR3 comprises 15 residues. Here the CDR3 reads CSASRGTSGLNEQFF. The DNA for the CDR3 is TGCAGTGCTAGTCGCGGGACTAGCGGACTCAATGAGCAGTTCTTC.

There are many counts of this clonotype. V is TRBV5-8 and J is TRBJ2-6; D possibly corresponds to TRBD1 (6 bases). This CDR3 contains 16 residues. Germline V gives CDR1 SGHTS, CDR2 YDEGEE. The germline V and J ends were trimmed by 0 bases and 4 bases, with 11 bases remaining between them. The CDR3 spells CASSLGTGSGANVLTF. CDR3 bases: TGTGCCAGCAGCTTGGGTACAGGGTCGGGGGCCAACGTCCTGACTTTC.

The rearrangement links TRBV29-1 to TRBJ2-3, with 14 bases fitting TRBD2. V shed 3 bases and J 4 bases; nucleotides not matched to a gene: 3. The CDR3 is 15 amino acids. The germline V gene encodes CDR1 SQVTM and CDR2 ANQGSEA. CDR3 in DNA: TGCAGCGTTGAGACTAGCGGGAGGGCCTCAGATACGCAGTATTTT. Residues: CSVETSGRASDTQYF.

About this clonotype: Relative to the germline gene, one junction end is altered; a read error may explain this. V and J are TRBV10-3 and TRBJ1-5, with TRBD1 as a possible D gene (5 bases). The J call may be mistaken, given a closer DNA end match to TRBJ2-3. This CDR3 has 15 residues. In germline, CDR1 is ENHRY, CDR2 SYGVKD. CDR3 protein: CAISKSKTDNQPQYF. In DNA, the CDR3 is TGTGCCATCAGTAAGTCGAAGACGGACAATCAGCCCCAGTATTTT.

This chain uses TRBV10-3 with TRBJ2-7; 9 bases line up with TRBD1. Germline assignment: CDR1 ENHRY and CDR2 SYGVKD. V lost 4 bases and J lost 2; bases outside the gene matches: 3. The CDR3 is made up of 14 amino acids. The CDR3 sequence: CAISGQGGTYEQYF. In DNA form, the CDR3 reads TGTGCCATCAGTGGACAGGGGGGAACCTACGAGCAGTACTTC.

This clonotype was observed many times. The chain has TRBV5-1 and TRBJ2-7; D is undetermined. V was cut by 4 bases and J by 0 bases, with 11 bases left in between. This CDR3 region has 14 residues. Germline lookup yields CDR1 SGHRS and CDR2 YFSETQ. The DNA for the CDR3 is TGCGCCAGCAGCGACGAAGAAAGCTCCTACGAGCAGTACTTC. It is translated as CASSDEESSYEQYF.

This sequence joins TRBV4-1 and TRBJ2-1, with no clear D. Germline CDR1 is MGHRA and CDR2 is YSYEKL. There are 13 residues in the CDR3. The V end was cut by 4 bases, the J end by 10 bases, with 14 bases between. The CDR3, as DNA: TGCGCCAGCAGCCTCCGGCTCACAGCCGAGCAGTTCTTC. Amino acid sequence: CASSLRLTAEQFF.

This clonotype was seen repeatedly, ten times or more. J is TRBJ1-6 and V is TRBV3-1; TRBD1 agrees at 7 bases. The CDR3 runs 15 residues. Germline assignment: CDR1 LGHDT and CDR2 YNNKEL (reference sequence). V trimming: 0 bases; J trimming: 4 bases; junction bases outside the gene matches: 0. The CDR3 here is CASSQEQGYNSPLHF. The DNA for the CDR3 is TGTGCCAGCAGCCAAGAACAGGGGTATAATTCACCCCTCCACTTT. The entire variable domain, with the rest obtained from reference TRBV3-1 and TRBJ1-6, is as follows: DTAVSQTPKYLVTQMGNDKSIKCEQNLGHDTMYWYKQDSKKFLKIMFSYNNKELIINETVPNRFSPKSPDKAHLNLHINSLELGDSAVYFCASSQEQGYNSPLHFGNGTRLTVT.

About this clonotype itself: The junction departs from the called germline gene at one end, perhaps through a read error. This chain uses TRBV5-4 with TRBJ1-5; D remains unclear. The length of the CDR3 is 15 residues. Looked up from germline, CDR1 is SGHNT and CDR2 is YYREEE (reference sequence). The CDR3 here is CAGSLGPNSNQPQHF. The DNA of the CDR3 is TGTGCCGGCAGCTTAGGCCCGAATAGCAATCAGCCACAGCATTTT.

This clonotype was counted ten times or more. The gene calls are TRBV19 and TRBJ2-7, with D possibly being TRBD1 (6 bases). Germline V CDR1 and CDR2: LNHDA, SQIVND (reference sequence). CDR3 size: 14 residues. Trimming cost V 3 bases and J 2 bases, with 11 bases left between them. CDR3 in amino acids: CASSIGQKPYEQYF. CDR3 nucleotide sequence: TGTGCCAGTAGTATTGGACAGAAACCCTACGAGCAGTACTTC.

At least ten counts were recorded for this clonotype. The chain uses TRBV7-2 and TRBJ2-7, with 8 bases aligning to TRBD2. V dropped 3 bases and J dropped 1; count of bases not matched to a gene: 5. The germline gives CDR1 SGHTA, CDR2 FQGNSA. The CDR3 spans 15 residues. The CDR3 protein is CASSFLAGDSYEQYF. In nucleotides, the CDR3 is TGTGCCAGCAGCTTTCTAGCGGGCGATTCCTACGAGCAGTACTTC.

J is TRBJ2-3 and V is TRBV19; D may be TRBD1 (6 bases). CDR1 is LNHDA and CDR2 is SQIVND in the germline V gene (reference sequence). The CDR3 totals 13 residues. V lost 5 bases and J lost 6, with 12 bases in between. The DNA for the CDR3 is TGTGCCAGTAGTCGTACACAGGGTGATACGCAGTATTTT. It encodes CASSRTQGDTQYF.

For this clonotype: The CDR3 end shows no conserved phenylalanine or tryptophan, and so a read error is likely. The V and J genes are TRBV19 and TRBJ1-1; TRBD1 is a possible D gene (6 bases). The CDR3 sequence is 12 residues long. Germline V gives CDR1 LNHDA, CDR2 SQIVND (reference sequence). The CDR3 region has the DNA TGCGCCGCTAAGACAGGCAACACTGAAGCTTTCTTA. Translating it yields CAAKTGNTEAFL.

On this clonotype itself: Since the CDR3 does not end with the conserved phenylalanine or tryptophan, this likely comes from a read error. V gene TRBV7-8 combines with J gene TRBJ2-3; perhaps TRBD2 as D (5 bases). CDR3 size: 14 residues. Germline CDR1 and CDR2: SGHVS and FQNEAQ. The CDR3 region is CAGSLENSVDTQYY. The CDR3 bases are TGTGCCGGCAGCTTAGAAAATAGCGTAGATACGCAGTATTAT.